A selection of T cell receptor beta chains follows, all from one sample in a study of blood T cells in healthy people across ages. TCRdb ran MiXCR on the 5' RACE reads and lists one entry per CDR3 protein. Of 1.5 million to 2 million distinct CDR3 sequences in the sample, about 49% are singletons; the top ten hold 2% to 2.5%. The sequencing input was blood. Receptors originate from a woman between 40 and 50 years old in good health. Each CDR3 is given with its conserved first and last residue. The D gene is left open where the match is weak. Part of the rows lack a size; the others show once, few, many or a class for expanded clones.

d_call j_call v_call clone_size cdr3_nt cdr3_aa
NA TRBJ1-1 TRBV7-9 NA TGTGCCAGCAGCCCGAGTTCGCGGCCCGTGGCGGACACTGAAGCTTTCTTT CASSPSSRPVADTEAFF
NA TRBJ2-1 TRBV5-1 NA TGCGCCAGCAGCTTTGGGGATGGTAGTGAGCAGTTCTTC CASSFGDGSEQFF
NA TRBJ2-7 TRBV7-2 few TGTGCCAGCAGCTCCTCATCAAAGCAGTACTTC CASSSSSKQYF
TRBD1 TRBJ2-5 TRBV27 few TGTGCCAGCAGCCAACACAGGGGGGCAGAGACCCAGTACTTC CASSQHRGAETQYF
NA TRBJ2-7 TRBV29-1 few TGCAGCGTTAGTGGGGCGGACGAGCAGTACTTC CSVSGADEQYF
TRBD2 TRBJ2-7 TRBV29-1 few TGCAGCGCCCGGACTAGCGCCTACGAGCAGTACTTC CSARTSAYEQYF
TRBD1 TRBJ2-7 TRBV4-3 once TGCGCCAGCAGCCGAGGCAGGGGGCGTTCGGACGAGCAGTACTTC CASSRGRGRSDEQYF
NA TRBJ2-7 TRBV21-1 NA TGTGCCAGCAGTCAGGCGACCAACCACGAGCAGTACTTC CASSQATNHEQYF
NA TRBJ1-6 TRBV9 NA TGTGCCAGCAGCACAGACCTGGCCAATTCACCCCTCCACTTT CASSTDLANSPLHF
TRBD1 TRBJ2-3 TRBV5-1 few TGCGCCAGCAGCTGGGCAGGGGGCCAAGGGGAGTATACGCAGTATTTT CASSWAGGQGEYTQYF
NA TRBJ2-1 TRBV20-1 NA TGCAGTGCTACCGGGAAGAGGGATGAGCAGTTCTTC CSATGKRDEQFF
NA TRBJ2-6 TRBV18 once TGTGCCAGCTCACGACCGACAGACTACTCTGGGGCCAACGTCCTGACTTTC CASSRPTDYSGANVLTF
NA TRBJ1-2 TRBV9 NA TGTGCCAGCAGCAACAGGGTCTATGGCTACACCTTC CASSNRVYGYTF
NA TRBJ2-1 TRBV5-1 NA TGCGCCAGCAGATCTAACCTCGGGGCAGTCCGCAATGAGCAGTTCTTC CASRSNLGAVRNEQFF
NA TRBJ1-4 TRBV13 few TGTGCCAGCAGCTTACCCAGGCAGGGAAATGAAAAGCTGTTTTTT CASSLPRQGNEKLFF
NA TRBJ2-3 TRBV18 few TGTGCCAGCTCACCGTCCTTGGGGTTGGATACGCAGTATTTT CASSPSLGLDTQYF
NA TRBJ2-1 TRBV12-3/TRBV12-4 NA TGTGCCAGCAGTTCACGCCAGGGAGTCTACGAGCAGTTCTTC CASSSRQGVYEQFF
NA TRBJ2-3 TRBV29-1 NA TGCAGTCTCGTGGGGCCAGACACCACAGATACGCAGTATTTT CSLVGPDTTDTQYF
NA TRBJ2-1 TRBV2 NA TGTGCCAGCAGTGAAAAGAGCTCCTACAATGAGCAGTTCTTC CASSEKSSYNEQFF
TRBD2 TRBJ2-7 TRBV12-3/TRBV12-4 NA TGTGCCAGCAGTTCGCCGAGCGGGGGGGCTACCCAGTACTTC CASSSPSGGATQYF
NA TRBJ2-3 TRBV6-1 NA TGTGCCAGCAACCGCGTCCTGAGAGATACGCAGTATTTT CASNRVLRDTQYF
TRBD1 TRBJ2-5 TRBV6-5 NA TGTGCCAGCCGCCCAGGGGGCAAGGAGACCCAGTACTTC CASRPGGKETQYF
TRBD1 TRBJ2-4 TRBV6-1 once TGTGCCAGCAGTGAAGGAAACAGGGGGCAAGAGGTTGTCAAAAACATTCAGTACTTC CASSEGNRGQEVVKNIQYF
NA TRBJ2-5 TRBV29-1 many TGCAGGGAGGCAGTACAAGAGACCCAGTACTTC CREAVQETQYF
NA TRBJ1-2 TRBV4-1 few TGCGCCAGCAGCCCGGGGTTAGCGATAACGTCTGGCTACACCTTC CASSPGLAITSGYTF
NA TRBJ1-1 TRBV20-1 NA TGCAGTGCTAGTTCTCCGGGGAGAGGCACTGAAGCTTTCTTT CSASSPGRGTEAFF
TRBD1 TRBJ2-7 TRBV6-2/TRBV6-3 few TGTGCCAGCAGTTCCCCCCGACAGGGGGACTACGAGCAGTACTTC CASSSPRQGDYEQYF
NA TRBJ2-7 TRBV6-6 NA TGTGCCAGCACCCTGACTCGGGCGGGGTTCGAGCAGTACTTC CASTLTRAGFEQYF
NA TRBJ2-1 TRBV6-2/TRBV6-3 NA TGTGCCAGCAGTGTTTCGCCCCACCCAGGGAGGTCCTACAATGAGCAGTTTTTC CASSVSPHPGRSYNEQFF
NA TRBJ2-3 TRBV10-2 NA TGCGCCAGCAGGACGGGGACTCGGCCCACAGATACGCAGTATTTT CASRTGTRPTDTQYF
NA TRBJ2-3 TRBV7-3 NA TGTGCCAGCAGCCTTAACGGACGGGCGACAGATACGCAGTATTTT CASSLNGRATDTQYF
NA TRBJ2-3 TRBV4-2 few TGTGCCAGCAGCCAAGATAGGCTAGCTTCGGATACGCAGTATTTT CASSQDRLASDTQYF
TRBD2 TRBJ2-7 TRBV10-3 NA TGTGCCATCAGTGGGCCGGGACTAGCGGAGATCTACGAGCAGTACTTC CAISGPGLAEIYEQYF
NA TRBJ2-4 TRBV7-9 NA TGTGCCAGCAGGGTTACACGGGGGTTGGGAAACATTCAGTACTTC CASRVTRGLGNIQYF
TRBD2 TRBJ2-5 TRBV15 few TGTGCCACCAGCAGAGCGGGGGGCCAAGAGACCCAGTACTTC CATSRAGGQETQYF
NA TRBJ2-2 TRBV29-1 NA TGCAGCGTCGGCGTGGGCGCGAACACCGGGGAGCTGTTTTTT CSVGVGANTGELFF
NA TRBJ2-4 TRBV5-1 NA TGCGCCAGCAGTTTGGGGCTCGGGCAGGTGCTGACCCAAAACATTCAGTACTTC CASSLGLGQVLTQNIQYF